This TCR beta chain was profiled in a study of control samples from healthy donors and cancer patients. Produced via immunoSEQ multiplex PCR; TCRdb's table is partial and in-frame only. The table has 60,000 to 80,000 clones, roughly 87% seen once. This CDR3 contains 15 residues. In germline, CDR1 is MGHRA, CDR2 YSYEKL. V shed 0 bases and J shed 7 bases, with 13 bases lying between them. Material: blood. This chain connects TRBV4-1 to TRBJ1-5; D perhaps matches TRBD1 (5 bases). This receptor was identified in a woman aged 45-59 years in good health. CDR3 loop: CASSQDPGRVQPQHF. The DNA for the CDR3 is TGCGCCAGCAGCCAAGATCCAGGCAGGGTGCAGCCCCAGCATTTT.